This TCR beta chain was sequenced for a study of blood T cell repertoires in COVID-19. Study-wide context: Samples representing acute and convalescent COVID-19 were sourced from the United States, Italy and Spain. PBMCs, B-cell-depleted T cells, or T cells were the source of the cDNA or gDNA that made up the material.

In the original processing: Estimation of nucleated cell counts was performed using reference gene primer amplification. Assay used: immunoSEQ multiplex PCR; TCRdb lists only in-frame clones, some missing. Clonal size and the V and J genes are those of that table, whereas D and trimming came from the DNA. The table includes 100,000 to 110,000 clones, 87% detected once. Germline values: CDR1 MDHEN, CDR2 SYDVKM. Germline trimming cut 5 bases from V and 2 bases from J; bases unmatched to any gene: 6. The CDR3 sequence is 15 residues long. This sequence joins TRBV28 and TRBJ2-3; TRBD1 matches 8 bases. The sequencing sample was made of peripheral blood. This receptor was obtained from a man aged 25-45 years in a cohort sampled during active COVID-19. The CDR3, as DNA: TGTGCCAGCAGTCCCCACAGGGGGGCCACAGATACGCAGTATTTT. Translated, it gives CASSPHRGATDTQYF.